This T cell receptor (beta chain) was profiled in a study of human T cells and chemical hapten exposure. Overall study results and limits: TCRs above 1 in 1000 frequency did not change with DPC sensitization.

Time point denoted: patch test 1, 2 weeks after DPC sensitization. Treatment noted: therapeutic diphenylcyclopropenone sensitization with weekly scalp DPC. MiXCR, applied by TCRdb to the RACE reads, yields one record per CDR3 protein. This table has fewer than 400,000 distinct CDR3 sequences, approximately 6.9% appearing once. Between the trimmed V and J ends, which lost 0 bases and 3 bases, there was a span of 9 bases. The CDR3 covers 16 residues. Per the germline V gene, CDR1 is MNHEY and CDR2 is SMNVEV (reference sequence). This clonotype has only a few counts. Its antigen is not known. The TCR sequence derives from a woman aged 18-29 years with alopecia areata. Some clones in this sample may be carry-over from other donors' samples. The specimen comprised whole blood, sampled in connection with sensitization to the hapten diphenylcyclopropenone (DPC). The chain joins TRBV27 to TRBJ2-6, with D perhaps matching TRBD1 or TRBD2 (6 bases each). CDR3 sequence (DNA): TGTGCCAGCAGTTTATCAAGGGGGGTTGGGGCCAACGTCCTGACTTTC. It yields the protein CASSLSRGVGANVLTF.